This T cell receptor beta chain was documented in a study of blood T cell repertoires in COVID-19. The wider study: Samples came from the United States, Italy and Spain, spanning acute and convalescent COVID-19. Nucleic acid was either cDNA or gDNA, and it came from T cells, B-cell-depleted T cells, or PBMCs.

This CDR3 contains 14 residues. CDR1 is MNHEY, CDR2 SVGAGI, per germline. The ends were cut back, 4 bases at V and 5 bases at J, with 14 bases in the middle. Participants were aged roughly 18 to 95 years, lived in around 22 US areas, and enrolled virtually. Clones were read by immunoSEQ multiplex PCR, and TCRdb kept only the in-frame ones, dropping some. This table holds fewer than 450,000 clones, 88% found once. V is TRBV6-5 and J is TRBJ1-1; D not resolved. Specimen: PBMCs or T cells enriched from blood (not recorded which). This TCR was recovered from a woman aged 18-30 years who had recovered from COVID-19. The chain's CDR3 is CASSSPGLATEAFF. The DNA of the CDR3 is TGTGCCAGCAGTTCCCCGGGTCTAGCGACTGAAGCTTTCTTT.